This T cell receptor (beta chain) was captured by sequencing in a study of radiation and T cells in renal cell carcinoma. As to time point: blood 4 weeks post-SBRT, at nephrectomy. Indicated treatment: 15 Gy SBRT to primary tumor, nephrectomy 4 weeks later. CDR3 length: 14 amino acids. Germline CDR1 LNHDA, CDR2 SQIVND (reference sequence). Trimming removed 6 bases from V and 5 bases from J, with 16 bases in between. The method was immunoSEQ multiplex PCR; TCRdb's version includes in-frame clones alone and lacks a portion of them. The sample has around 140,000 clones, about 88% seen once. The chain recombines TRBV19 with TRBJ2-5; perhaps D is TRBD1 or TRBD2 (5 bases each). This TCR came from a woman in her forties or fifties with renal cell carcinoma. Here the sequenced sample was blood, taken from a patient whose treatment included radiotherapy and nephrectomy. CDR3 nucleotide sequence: TGTGCCAGTAGCTCGGGACCCGAGGGGGAGACCCAGTACTTC. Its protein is CASSSGPEGETQYF.